This T cell receptor beta chain originates from a study of shared clonotypes between healthy human individuals. About the study: Donors consisted of two women and three men between 18 and 49.

PBMC DNA, left unsorted, was sequenced on ten immunoSEQ deep assay plates. This table comes from immunoSEQ multiplex PCR, and its TCRdb copy is limited to in-frame clones, with some not included. This sample carries fewer than 600,000 clones, more than 70% of them seen once, and the ten largest clones take 12%. V gave up 4 bases and J gave up 0 bases; unmatched junction bases: 10. This CDR3 comprises 17 residues. CDR1 is SEHNR and CDR2 is FQNEAQ in the germline V gene (reference sequence). The chain couples TRBV7-9 to TRBJ2-5; 8 bases match TRBD2. The specimen was PBMCs. The receptor's source is a woman aged 35 to 49 in good health. Some clones in this sample may be carry-over from other donors' samples. The CDR3 DNA reads TGTGCCAGCAGCTCCCCCTTTAGCGGGAAGTACCAAGAGACCCAGTACTTC. This codes for CASSSPFSGKYQETQYF. The whole variable domain, remainder taken from reference TRBV7-9 and TRBJ2-5, is DTGVSQNPRHKITKRGQNVTFRCDPISEHNRLYWYRQTLGQGPEFLTYFQNEAQLEKSRLLSDRFSAERPKGSFSTLEIQRTEQGDSAMYLCASSSPFSGKYQETQYFGPGTRLLVL.